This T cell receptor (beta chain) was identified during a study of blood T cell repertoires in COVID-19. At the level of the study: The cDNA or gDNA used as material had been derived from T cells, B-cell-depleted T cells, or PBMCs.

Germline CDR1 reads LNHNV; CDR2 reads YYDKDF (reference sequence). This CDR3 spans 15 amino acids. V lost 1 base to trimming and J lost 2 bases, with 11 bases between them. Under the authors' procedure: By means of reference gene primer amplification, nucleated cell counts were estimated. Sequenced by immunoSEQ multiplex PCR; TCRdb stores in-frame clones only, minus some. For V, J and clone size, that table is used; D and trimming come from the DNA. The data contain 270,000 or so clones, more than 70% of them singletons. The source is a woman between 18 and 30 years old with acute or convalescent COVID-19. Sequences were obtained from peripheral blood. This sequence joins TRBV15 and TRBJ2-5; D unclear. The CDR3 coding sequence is TGTGCCACCAGCAGAGGCCGTCCGCGACAAGAGACCCAGTACTTC. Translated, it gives CATSRGRPRQETQYF.